The rows below give T cell receptor beta chains drawn from one sample of a study of blood T cells in healthy people across ages. In TCRdb, the 5' RACE reads were re-called with MiXCR into one record per CDR3 protein. Of about 640,000 distinct CDR3 sequences detected, 58% appear once; the ten largest clones hold 30% to 40%. Sequencing was performed on blood. Receptors were obtained from a man aged 60 to 69 in good health. CDR3s leave out the opening cysteine and the closing phenylalanine or tryptophan.

V	J	length	CDR3
TRBV9	TRBJ2-7	14	ASSVAPDTSSYEQY
TRBV18	TRBJ2-5	13	ASSPRLAVQETQY
TRBV20-1	TRBJ1-4	12	SGYSGQGSEKLF
TRBV6-5	TRBJ2-5	10	ASRSFGETQY
TRBV20-1	TRBJ2-1	12	SATPSGSGDEQF
TRBV7-2	TRBJ2-1	15	ASSLSLRGGSYNEQF
TRBV7-8	TRBJ2-5	13	ASSWPGQGQETQY
TRBV20-1	TRBJ2-1	12	SALTSGGDNEQF
TRBV20-1	TRBJ2-4	11	SARSGPGNIQY
TRBV5-1	TRBJ2-5	13	ASSLTGTRQETQY
TRBV7-8	TRBJ2-5	14	ASSLGSRGDQETQY
TRBV2	TRBJ2-1	12	ASSRDASYNEQF
TRBV18	TRBJ2-5	14	ASSPRFTDEKETQY
TRBV4-1	TRBJ1-2	13	ASSRGWGGEDGYT
TRBV29-1	TRBJ2-5	9	SVVGHETQY
TRBV25-1	TRBJ1-2	8	ASSVYGYT
TRBV5-1	TRBJ2-1	12	ASSPPDSYNEQF
TRBV20-1	TRBJ2-1	14	SARTPGAPSYNEQF
TRBV2	TRBJ2-7	10	ASSEVEYEQY
TRBV2	TRBJ1-6	13	ASSERQGYNSPLH
TRBV20-1	TRBJ1-2	12	SATRQPANYGYT
TRBV7-8	TRBJ2-6	14	ASSPRGFGGANVLT
TRBV10-3	TRBJ1-2	11	AISRTGGDGYT
TRBV2	TRBJ2-7	9	ASSNGHEQY
TRBV12-3/TRBV12-4	TRBJ2-5	17	ASRPRGTSGGWSSETQY
TRBV5-1	TRBJ2-1	13	ASSLGTLRLNEQF
TRBV12-3/TRBV12-4	TRBJ2-5	14	ASSAPIGVGGETQY